This section outlines one TCR beta chain sequence together with its context. Its cognate antigen is unknown. This sample is part of a study of vaccination effects on CD4 cells after COVID-19. Sequenced by immunoSEQ multiplex PCR; TCRdb stores in-frame clones only, minus some. The table lists tens of thousands of clones, roughly two thirds of them singletons. Expansion of antigen-specific CD4+ T cells with viral peptide pools was carried out by the ViraFEST assay before sequencing. The culture ran for around nine days, and then CD4+ T cells were isolated. Absence of prior SARS-CoV-2 infection characterized the vaccine recipients, who showed negative nucleocapsid antibodies. Researchers reported culturing 1.5 million to 2 million PBMC in each well, adding 10 IU/ml IL-2 and around 9.1 ug/ml peptides. Overall study findings and caveats: Clones that were induced by infection or by vaccine showed marked contraction late after vaccination. Healthy vaccine recipients' vaccine-induced clones were almost all SARS-CoV-2 mono-reactive.

The CDR3 has 15 residues. The germline CDR1 and CDR2 sequences are MDHEN and SYDVKM. V shed 5 bases, J shed 6 bases, and the junction held 8 bases outside the gene matches. The sequencing used CD4+ T cells from PBMCs cultured with HCoV-OC43 spike peptides, collected before COVID-19 vaccination. Subset reported: HCoV-OC43 spike overlapping peptide pool stimulation. This receptor was obtained from a human donor who received a COVID-19 vaccine. V is TRBV28 and J is TRBJ2-3, with TRBD1 matching 10 bases. As DNA, the CDR3 is TGTGCCAGCAGTCCGACAGGGGGCCGGCGGGATACGCAGTATTTT. Translated: CASSPTGGRRDTQYF.